This TCR beta chain was sequenced during a study of early T cells in non-severe SARS-CoV-2 infection. Per germline, CDR1 SEHNR and CDR2 FQNEAQ (reference sequence). This CDR3 spans 16 amino acids. V shed 4 bases, J shed 5 bases, and the junction held 13 bases outside the gene matches. Researchers attached unique molecular identifiers to individual cDNA molecules. In TCRdb, the 5' RACE reads were re-called with MiXCR into one record per CDR3 protein. Here the sample spans tens of thousands of distinct CDR3 sequences, about 5% being singletons. This clonotype was detected ten times or more. The clonotype comes from an adult who was a healthcare worker with PCR-confirmed SARS-CoV-2 infection or an uninfected control (not recorded which). The J gene is TRBJ2-5, the V gene TRBV7-9, with 7 bases that match TRBD1. Sequencing was carried out using whole blood. The CDR3 spells CASSSLGTGAFETQYF. The CDR3, as DNA: TGTGCCAGCAGCTCCTTGGGAACAGGGGCCTTTGAGACCCAGTACTTC.